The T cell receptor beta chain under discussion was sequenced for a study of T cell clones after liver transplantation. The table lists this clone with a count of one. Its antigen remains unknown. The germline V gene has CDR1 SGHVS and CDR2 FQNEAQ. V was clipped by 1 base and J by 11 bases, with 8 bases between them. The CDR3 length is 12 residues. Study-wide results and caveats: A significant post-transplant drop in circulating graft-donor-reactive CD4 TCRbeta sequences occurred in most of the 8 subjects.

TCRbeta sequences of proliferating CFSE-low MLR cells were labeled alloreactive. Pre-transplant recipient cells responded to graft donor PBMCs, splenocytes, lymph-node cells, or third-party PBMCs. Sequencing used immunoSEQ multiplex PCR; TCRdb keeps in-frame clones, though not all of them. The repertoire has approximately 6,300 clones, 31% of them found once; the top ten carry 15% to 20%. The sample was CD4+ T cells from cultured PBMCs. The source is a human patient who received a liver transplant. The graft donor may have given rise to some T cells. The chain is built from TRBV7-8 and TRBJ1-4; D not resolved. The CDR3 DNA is TGTGCCAGCAGCTTAGTGTCGGGGAAACTGTTTTTT. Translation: CASSLVSGKLFF.